This T cell receptor (beta chain) was found in a study of tumor and adjacent non-tumor tissue in lung cancer (dated 2018 in TCRdb). Some background on the complete study: By cancer type, the cohort comprised eleven to twelve adenocarcinoma patients, 2 squamous cell carcinoma patients and 1 small cell lung cancer patient. Sequencing produced some 130,000,000 productive TCRbeta reads in total, an average of about 3.8 million reads per sample. The study compared bulk TCRbeta repertoires between lung tumor tissue and matched distant non-tumor lung tissue from 15 lung cancer patients. Around 30 paired specimens, one tumor and one normal lung sample per patient, were profiled by TCRbeta CDR3 sequencing. The 15 enrolled patients, of whom around 10 were men and 5 were women, were aged 31 to 76 years and were diagnosed with TNM stage I to III disease.

The receptor library was made with multiplex PCR. Sequenced using an Illumina HiSeq 2500. Following protocols modified from ARM-PCR, the researchers constructed TCRbeta libraries through three rounds of nested PCR with primers (Table S4). PCR products of 200-500 bp were gel-excised and purified with the QIAquick gel extraction kit before sequencing. From the authors' description of their analysis: Trimmomatic was used to clean the reads, FLASH merged the cleaned reads into complete CDR3 sequences, and MiTCR assigned the sequences to V(D)J germline segments. VDJtools was used to compute clonal diversity as the inverse Simpson's index. A read counted as productive if the sequence was in-frame and lacked a premature stop codon. TCRdb reprocessing: public reads trimmed at Q25 with fastp, clones called with MiXCR, in-frame beta chains kept. For every CDR3 protein sequence, its rows merge into one entry that carries the most common genes and DNA. These V and J calls originate from TCRdb's pipeline instead of the authors' own analysis. In all, the sample holds roughly 69,000 distinct CDR3 sequences, and more than 75% of those were seen once. Under 45% of the sample is taken by the ten largest.

What the work shows at the level of the full study, not this receptor alone: Neither the sequencing platform nor unique molecular identifiers are named or mentioned anywhere in the methods. Peripheral blood was not sequenced, so blood TCRbeta repertoires were not examined in the lung cancer patients of the study. Younger patients had significantly higher TCR diversity, and higher tumor TCR diversity was associated with shorter overall and disease-free survival. TCR diversity (inverse Simpson) was significantly higher in tumor than in normal lung tissue (roughly 430 vs 170, P = 0.0075, Mann-Whitney U test). The top 100 clones made up a significantly larger cumulative share of the repertoire in normal lung than in tumor tissue. Only around 15 patients were included in the cohort, and the need for larger samples and more detailed clinical data was noted by the authors.

On this clonotype itself: Its antigen remains undetermined. Per-nucleotide qualities are absent, and no much larger clonotype sits a single base away.

From the cysteine up to the phenylalanine, the CDR3 has a length of 13 residues. CDR3 DNA is the only sequence kept; it has 39 bases, read in frame from the first base. Based on the germline V gene, the CDR1 and CDR2 sequences are SQVTM and ANQGSEA. Relative to germline, V is 7 bases shorter and J is 2 bases shorter, with 12 bases between their ends. RNA was extracted from bulk unsorted tissue and checked for quality with a NanoDrop ND-1000 and an Agilent 2100. Distant non-tumor tissue taken more than 3 cm from the tumor edge was used as the normal lung sample. Donors were newly diagnosed lung cancer patients admitted for thoracic surgery in China between August and November 2014, without prior chemotherapy. Anyone who had undergone radiotherapy or chemotherapy before, or who had another cancer at the same time, was left out of the study. Pieces of surgical tissue measuring about 1-2 cm3 were kept in RNAlater solution and held at -80 degrees C until needed.

The receptor's source is a man in his 60s with non-small cell lung cancer. The sample consisted of distant non-tumor lung tissue. Rearrangement joined TRBV29-1 to TRBJ1-5; the D gene is perhaps TRBD1, on 5 matching bases. The CDR3 here reads CSAGPRGNQPQHF. The nucleotide sequence is given as TGCAGCGCGGGACCGAGGGGCAATCAGCCCCAGCATTTT.